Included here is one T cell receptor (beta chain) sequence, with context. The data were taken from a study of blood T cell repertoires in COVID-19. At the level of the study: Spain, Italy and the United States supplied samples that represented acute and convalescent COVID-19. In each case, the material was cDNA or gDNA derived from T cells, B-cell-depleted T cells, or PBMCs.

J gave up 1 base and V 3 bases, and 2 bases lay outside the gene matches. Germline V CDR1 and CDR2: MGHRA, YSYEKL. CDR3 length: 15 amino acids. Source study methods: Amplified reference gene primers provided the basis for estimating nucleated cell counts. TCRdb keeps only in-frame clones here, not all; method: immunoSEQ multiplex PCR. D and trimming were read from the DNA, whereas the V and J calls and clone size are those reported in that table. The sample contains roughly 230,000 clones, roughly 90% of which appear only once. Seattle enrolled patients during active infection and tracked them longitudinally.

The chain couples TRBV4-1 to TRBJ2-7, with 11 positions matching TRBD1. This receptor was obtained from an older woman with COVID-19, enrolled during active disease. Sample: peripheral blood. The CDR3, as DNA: TGCGCCAGCAGCCATGGACAGGGGGCATCCTACGAGCAGTACTTC. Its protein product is CASSHGQGASYEQYF.